This section outlines one TCR beta chain sequence together with its context. CDR1 and CDR2 from the germline V gene are MNHEY and SVGAGI. V was clipped by 5 bases and J by 12 bases, with 11 bases between them. CDR3 length: 12 residues. Data came from immunoSEQ multiplex PCR; TCRdb stores just in-frame clones and leaves some out. The sample has about 68,000 clones, about 89% seen once; the top ten hold around 0.86%. The sample comes from a study of T cell changes during pregnancy in multiple sclerosis. This specimen consisted of peripheral blood, obtained in the second trimester of pregnancy. The chain uses TRBV6-5 and TRBJ1-6; perhaps TRBD1 as D (5 bases). This receptor was taken from a female donor with multiple sclerosis, enrolled in a pregnancy study. In DNA, the CDR3 is TGTGCCAGCAGTCTCCCCGGGGGACCCCTCCACTTT. It codes for CASSLPGGPLHF.